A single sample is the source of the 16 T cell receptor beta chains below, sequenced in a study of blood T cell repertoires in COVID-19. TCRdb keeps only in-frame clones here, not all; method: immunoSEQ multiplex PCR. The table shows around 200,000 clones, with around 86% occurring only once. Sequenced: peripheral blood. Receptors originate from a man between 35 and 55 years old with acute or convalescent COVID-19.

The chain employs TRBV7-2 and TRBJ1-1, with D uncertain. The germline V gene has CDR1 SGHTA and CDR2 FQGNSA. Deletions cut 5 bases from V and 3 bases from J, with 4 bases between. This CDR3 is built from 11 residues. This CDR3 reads CASSPYTEAFF. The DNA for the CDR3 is TGTGCCAGCAGCCCGTACACTGAAGCTTTCTTT.

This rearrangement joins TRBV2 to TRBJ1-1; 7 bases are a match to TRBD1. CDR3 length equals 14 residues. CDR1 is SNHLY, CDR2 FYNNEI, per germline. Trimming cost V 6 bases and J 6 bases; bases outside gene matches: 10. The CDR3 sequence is CASSILQGVPEAFF. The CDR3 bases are TGTGCCAGCAGCATTCTTCAGGGGGTCCCTGAAGCTTTCTTT. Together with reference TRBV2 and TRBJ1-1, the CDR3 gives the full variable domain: EPEVTQTPSHQVTQMGQEVILRCVPISNHLYFYWYRQILGQKVEFLVSFYNNEISEKSEIFDDQFSVERPDGSNFTLKIRSTKLEDSAMYFCASSILQGVPEAFFGQGTRLTVV.

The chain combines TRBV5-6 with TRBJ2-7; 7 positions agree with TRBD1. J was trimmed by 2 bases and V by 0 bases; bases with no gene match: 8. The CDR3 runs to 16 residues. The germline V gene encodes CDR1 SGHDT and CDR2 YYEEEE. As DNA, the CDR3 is TGTGCCAGCAGCTTGGCCCAGGGGGTTGGAACCTACGAGCAGTACTTC. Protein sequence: CASSLAQGVGTYEQYF.

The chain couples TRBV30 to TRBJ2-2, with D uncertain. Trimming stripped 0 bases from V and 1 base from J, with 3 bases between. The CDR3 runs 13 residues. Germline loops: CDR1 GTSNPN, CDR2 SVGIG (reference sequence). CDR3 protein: CAWSVRNTGELFF. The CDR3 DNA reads TGTGCCTGGAGTGTCCGGAACACCGGGGAGCTGTTTTTT.

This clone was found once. The DNA of the CDR3 is TGTGCCAGCAGCTTCGAGGGCTACGGTCAATACAATGAGCAGTTCTTC. Translated: CASSFEGYGQYNEQFF. The chain recombines TRBV5-8 with TRBJ2-1, with D perhaps TRBD2 (5 bases). This CDR3 is built from 16 residues. Germline CDR1 is SGHTS and CDR2 is YDEGEE. V was pared by 2 bases and J by 4 bases, with 16 bases between.

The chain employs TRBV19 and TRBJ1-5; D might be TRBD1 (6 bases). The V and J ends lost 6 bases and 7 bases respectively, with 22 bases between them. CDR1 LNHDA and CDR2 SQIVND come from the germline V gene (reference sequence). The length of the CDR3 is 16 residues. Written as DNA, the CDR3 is TGTGCCAGTAGGGGTCGGGGTCGGGGGGCTGGACAGCCCCAGCATTTT. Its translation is CASRGRGRGAGQPQHF.

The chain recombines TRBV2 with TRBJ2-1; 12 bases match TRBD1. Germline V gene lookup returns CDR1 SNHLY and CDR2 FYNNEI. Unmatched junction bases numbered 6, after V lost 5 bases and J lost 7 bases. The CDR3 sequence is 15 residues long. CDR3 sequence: CASSKMGQGANEQFF. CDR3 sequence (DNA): TGTGCCAGCAGTAAAATGGGACAGGGGGCGAATGAGCAGTTCTTC.

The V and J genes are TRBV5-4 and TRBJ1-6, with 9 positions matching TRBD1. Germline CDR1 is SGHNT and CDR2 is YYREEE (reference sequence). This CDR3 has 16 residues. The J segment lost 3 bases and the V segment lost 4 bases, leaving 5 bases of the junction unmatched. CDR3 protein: CASSRTGALYNSPLHF. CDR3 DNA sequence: TGTGCCAGCAGCCGGACAGGGGCCCTCTATAATTCACCCCTCCACTTT.

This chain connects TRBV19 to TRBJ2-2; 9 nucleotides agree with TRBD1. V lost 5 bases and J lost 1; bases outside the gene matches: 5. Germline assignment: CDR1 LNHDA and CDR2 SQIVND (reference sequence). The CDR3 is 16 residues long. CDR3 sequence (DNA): TGTGCCAGTAGTTTAGGGACAGGGTGGAACACCGGGGAGCTGTTTTTT. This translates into CASSLGTGWNTGELFF.

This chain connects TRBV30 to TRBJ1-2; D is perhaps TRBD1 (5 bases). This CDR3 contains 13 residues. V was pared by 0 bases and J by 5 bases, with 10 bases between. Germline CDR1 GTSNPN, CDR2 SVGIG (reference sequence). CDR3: CAWSVRGEYGYTF. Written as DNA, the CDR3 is TGTGCCTGGAGTGTACGGGGGGAGTATGGCTACACCTTC.

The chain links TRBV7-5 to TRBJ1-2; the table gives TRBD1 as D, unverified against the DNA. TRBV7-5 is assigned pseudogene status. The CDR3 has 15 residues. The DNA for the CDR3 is TGTGCCAGAAGCTTAGAAGGGGGCGACGACTATGGCTACACCTTC. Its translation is CARSLEGGDDYGYTF.

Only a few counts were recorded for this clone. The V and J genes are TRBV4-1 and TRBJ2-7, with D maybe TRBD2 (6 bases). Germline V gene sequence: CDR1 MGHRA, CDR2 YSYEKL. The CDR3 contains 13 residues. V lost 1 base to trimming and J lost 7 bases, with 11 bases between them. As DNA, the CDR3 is TGCGCCAGCAGCCAAGGGGGGGTGAAAGAGCAGTACTTC. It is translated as CASSQGGVKEQYF.

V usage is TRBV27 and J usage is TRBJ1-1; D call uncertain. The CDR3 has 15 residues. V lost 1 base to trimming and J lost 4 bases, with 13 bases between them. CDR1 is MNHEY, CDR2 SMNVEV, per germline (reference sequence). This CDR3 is CASSLYPGRGTEAFF. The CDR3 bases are TGTGCCAGCAGTTTATATCCGGGGAGAGGCACTGAAGCTTTCTTT.

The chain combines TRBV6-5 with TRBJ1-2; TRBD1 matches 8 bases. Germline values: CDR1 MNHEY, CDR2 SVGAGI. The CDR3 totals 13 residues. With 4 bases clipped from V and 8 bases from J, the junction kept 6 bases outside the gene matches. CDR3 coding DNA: TGTGCCAGCAGTTTCACAGGGGGGGAAGGCTACACCTTC. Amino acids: CASSFTGGEGYTF.

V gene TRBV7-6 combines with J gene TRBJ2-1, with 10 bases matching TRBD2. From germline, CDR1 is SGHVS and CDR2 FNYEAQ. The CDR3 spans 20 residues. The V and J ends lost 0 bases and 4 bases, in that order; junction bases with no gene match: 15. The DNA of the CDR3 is TGTGCCAGCAGCTTAGCGTTTCCCAGCGGGGGGGCCAGTGGGTACAATGAGCAGTTCTTC. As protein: CASSLAFPSGGASGYNEQFF.

The CDR3 nucleotides read TGTGCCAGCAGCAAAACCCATGGGACAGGGAACTACGAGCAGTACTTC. Translated, it gives CASSKTHGTGNYEQYF. This chain joins TRBV21-1 and TRBJ2-7; the D call of TRBD1 is as the table states it, not checked on the DNA. TRBV21-1 is a pseudogene. CDR3 length: 16 amino acids.